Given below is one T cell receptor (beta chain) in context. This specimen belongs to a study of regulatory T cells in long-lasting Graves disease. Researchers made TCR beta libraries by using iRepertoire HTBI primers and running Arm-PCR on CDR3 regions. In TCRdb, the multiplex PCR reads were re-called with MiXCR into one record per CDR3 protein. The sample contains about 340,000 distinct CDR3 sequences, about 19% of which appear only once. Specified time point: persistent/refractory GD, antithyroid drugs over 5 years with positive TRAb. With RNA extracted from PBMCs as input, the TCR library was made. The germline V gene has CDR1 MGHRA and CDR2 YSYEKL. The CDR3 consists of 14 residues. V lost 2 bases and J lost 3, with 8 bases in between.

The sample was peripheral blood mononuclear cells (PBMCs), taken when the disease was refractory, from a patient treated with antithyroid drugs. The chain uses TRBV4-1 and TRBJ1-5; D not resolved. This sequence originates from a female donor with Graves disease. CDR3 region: CASSQRGLNQPQHF. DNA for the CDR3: TGCGCCAGCAGCCAACGAGGGCTCAATCAGCCCCAGCATTTT.